The present TCR beta chain was sequenced within a study of identical twins. Overall study findings and caveats: Diverse VJ usage suggested most zero-insertion clonotypes were not invariant T cells. Insertion counts were lower in abundant cord blood beta clonotypes, a trend that memory repertoires did not show.

Per the germline V gene, CDR1 is KGHSH and CDR2 is LQKENI. Trimming took 0 bases from V and 4 from J, leaving 10 bases between them. CDR3 size: 14 residues. Notes on this clonotype: Its specificity is unknown.

TCRdb passed the 5' RACE reads through MiXCR, listing each CDR3 protein once. The table has 500,000 to 700,000 distinct CDR3 sequences, 7% to 7.5% seen once. The sample was also linked to a second study, of yellow fever vaccine responses in identical twins.

The sequence was obtained from a woman aged 18-29 years in good health. Specimen: PBMCs. V gene TRBV18 combines with J gene TRBJ2-7; a possible D gene is TRBD2 (6 bases). The CDR3 spells CASSPPSGVYEQYF. For the CDR3, the DNA is TGTGCCAGCTCACCACCGTCGGGAGTTTACGAGCAGTACTTC. Full variable domain (outside the CDR3, taken from reference TRBV18 and TRBJ2-7): NAGVMQNPRHLVRRRGQEARLRCSPMKGHSHVYWYRQLPEEGLKFMVYLQKENIIDESGMPKERFSAEFPKEGPSILRIQQVVRGDSAAYFCASSPPSGVYEQYFGPGTRLTVT.